This T cell receptor (beta chain) was identified during a study of T cells in Graves' hyperthyroidism and ophthalmopathy. Study-wide context: Peripheral blood specimens were obtained at initial diagnosis, prior to any treatment.

Notes on the study in general: Within blood appeared most thyroid clonotypes that had expanded above 0.001. Using 13 V-J features, a model discriminated ophthalmopathy from stable hyperthyroidism.

At least ten counts were recorded for this clonotype. The antigen remains unidentified. Germline V lookup: CDR1 SNHLY, CDR2 FYNNEI. This CDR3 contains 13 residues. Trimming shortened V by 3 bases and J by 7 bases, and 10 bases separated the two germline ends. It was RNA transcripts that yielded the amplified TCR beta CDR3 regions. The primer set for the first-round RT-PCR of the TCR CDR3 was HTBI. TCRdb called the multiplex PCR reads again in MiXCR, with one record for every CDR3 protein. The sample contains roughly 420,000 distinct CDR3 sequences, roughly an eighth of which appear only once. Hyperthyroidism, newly diagnosed and lasting under 2 months, affected patients aged 18 to 65.

The receptor comes from a woman younger than 35 with Graves' hyperthyroidism. Sequencing was done on a sample of blood. V and J are TRBV2 and TRBJ2-1, with D unclear. CDR3 sequence (DNA): TGTGCCAGCAGTGAGGGGTTAAGGAATGAGCAGTTCTTC. Translating gives CASSEGLRNEQFF.